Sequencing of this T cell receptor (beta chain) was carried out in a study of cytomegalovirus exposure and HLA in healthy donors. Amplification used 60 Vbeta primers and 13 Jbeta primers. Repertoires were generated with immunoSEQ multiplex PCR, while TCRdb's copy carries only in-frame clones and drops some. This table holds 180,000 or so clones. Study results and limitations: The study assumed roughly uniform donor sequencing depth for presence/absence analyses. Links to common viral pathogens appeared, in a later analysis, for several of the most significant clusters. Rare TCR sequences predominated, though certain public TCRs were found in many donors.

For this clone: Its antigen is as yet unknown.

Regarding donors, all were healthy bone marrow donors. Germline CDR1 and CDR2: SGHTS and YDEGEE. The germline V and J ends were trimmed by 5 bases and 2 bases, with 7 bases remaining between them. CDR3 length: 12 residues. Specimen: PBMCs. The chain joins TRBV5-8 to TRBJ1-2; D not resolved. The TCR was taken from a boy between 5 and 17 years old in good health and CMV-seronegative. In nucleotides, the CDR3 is TGTGCCAGCAGTAACAGAAACTATGGCTACACCTTC. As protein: CASSNRNYGYTF.